A selection of T cell receptor beta chains follows, all from one sample in a study of tumor and adjacent non-tumor tissue in lung cancer. MiXCR was run by TCRdb on the multiplex PCR reads, yielding one entry per CDR3 protein. This sample yields about 120,000 distinct CDR3 sequences, of which 84% are seen a single time; approximately 22% belongs to the top ten. Sequencing was performed on lung tumor tissue. These receptors came from a man in his 70s with non-small cell lung cancer. Each CDR3 is given with its conserved first and last residue. Each record gives: clone size, J gene, D gene, V gene, CDR3 DNA, CDR3 protein. The D gene is left open where the match is weak. The size entry is marked missing in some rows and otherwise reads once, few, many or a size class.

. | TRBJ1-6 | . | TRBV11-2 | TGTGCCAGCAGTTCCCAATGCTCCTATAATTCACTTCTCCACTTT | CASSSQCSYNSLLHF
. | TRBJ1-1 | TRBD1 | TRBV6-5 | TGTGCCAGCAGAGGGGGCGGCGAAGCTTTCTTT | CASRGGGEAFF
. | TRBJ1-2 | . | TRBV29-1 | TGCAGCGTTGAAACGGCAGGAGGCGGGTATGGCTACACCTTC | CSVETAGGGYGYTF
once | TRBJ2-3 | . | TRBV6-5 | TGTGCCAGCAGTTACAGCCCCAGGGCGGGTACGCAGTATTTT | CASSYSPRAGTQYF
. | TRBJ2-2 | . | TRBV4-3 | TGCGCCAGAATCCCTATAACTAGTGGGATGCTGGGGGAGCTGTTTTTT | CARIPITSGMLGELFF
. | TRBJ1-1 | TRBD1 | TRBV6-5 | TGTGCCAGTAGTTACTCGGTTTTCAGGGGGACTGAACCTTTCTTT | CASSYSVFRGTEPFF
medium-sized | TRBJ2-7 | TRBD1 | TRBV10-2 | TGCGCCAGTTTATCCGGGACAGGGTATGACGAGCAGTACTTC | CASLSGTGYDEQYF
. | TRBJ2-3 | . | TRBV5-1 | TGCGCCAGGAGCATGGCCTGGGCCGGGACGCAGTATTTT | CARSMAWAGTQYF
once | TRBJ2-7 | TRBD1 | TRBV4-2 | TGTGCCAGCAGCCTAGCACTACGGCGGCAGGGGGAAGACGAGCAGTACTTC | CASSLALRRQGEDEQYF
. | TRBJ2-1 | TRBD1 | TRBV6-5 | TGTGCCTGCAGTTACCTACAGGGGGTAAGGAATGAGCACTTCTTC | CACSYLQGVRNEHFF
. | TRBJ1-2 | TRBD1 | TRBV6-5 | TGTGCCAGCATCAAAACCGGACAGGGAGCTAACTATAGCTACACCTTC | CASIKTGQGANYSYTF
. | TRBJ2-7 | TRBD2 | TRBV29-1 | TGCAGCGCTAAGATTAGCGGGATGGTTTTTTTC | CSAKISGMVFF
. | TRBJ2-7 | TRBD2 | TRBV4-1 | TGCGCCGGCAGACGGACAGTAGCGGGAGAGGGGCACGAGCAGTACTTC | CAGRRTVAGEGHEQYF
. | TRBJ2-5 | . | TRBV5-4 | TGTGCCAGCAGCGCCGCAGGACCGCAAGAGAGCCAGAACTTC | CASSAAGPQESQNF
. | TRBJ2-1 | TRBD1 | TRBV10-3 | TGTGCCATCAGTGAGTCGGTGGGACAGGACAATGAGCAGTTCTTC | CAISESVGQDNEQFF
many | TRBJ1-2 | . | TRBV7-8 | TGTGCCAGCTCGGCATCGCGCTATGGCTACACCTTC | CASSASRYGYTF
once | TRBJ2-3 | . | TRBV11-2 | TGCGTCAGCAGCTTCTTGTTCGGGTATAGCACAGATACGCAGTATTTT | CVSSFLFGYSTDTQYF
. | TRBJ2-3 | TRBD2 | TRBV4-2 | TGTGCCAGCAGCCGTGCGACTAGCGGACGCAGAGATACGCAGTATTTT | CASSRATSGRRDTQYF
. | TRBJ2-3 | . | TRBV6-1 | TGTGCCTGCAGTTCACAGGGCACAAATACGCAGTATTTT | CACSSQGTNTQYF
many | TRBJ2-1 | TRBD2 | TRBV4-3 | TGCGCCAGCAGCCAAGATTGGCTAGCGGGCCCCTACAATGAGCAGTTCTTC | CASSQDWLAGPYNEQFF
. | TRBJ2-1 | . | TRBV6-1 | TGTGCCAGTAATGAAGCGGCAGAGAGCAATGAGCAGTTCTTC | CASNEAAESNEQFF
. | TRBJ2-7 | . | TRBV11-2 | TGTACCAGCAGCCAATGGACCGAGTGCGAGCAGCACTTC | CTSSQWTECEQHF
. | TRBJ1-2 | . | TRBV29-1 | TGCAGCGTTCTCCAGGCGGGAGCATATGGCTACACTTTC | CSVLQAGAYGYTF
. | TRBJ1-2 | . | TRBV6-2/TRBV6-3 | TGTTCCAGCAGTTACGAAATTGGCCGATTCAACACCTTC | CSSSYEIGRFNTF
once | TRBJ1-2 | . | TRBV11-3 | TGTGCCAGCAGCTTATTGGGGAAAAGGCTTTACGGCTACACCTTC | CASSLLGKRLYGYTF
. | TRBJ2-7 | . | TRBV20-1 | TGCAGTGTTAGAGATGGGGGGGCAGAGACCTACGAGCAGTACTTC | CSVRDGGAETYEQYF
. | TRBJ2-1 | . | TRBV6-1 | TGTGCCAGCACCATAAGGGGGGGTACCGGGCCCAATGAGCAGTTCTTC | CASTIRGGTGPNEQFF
. | TRBJ2-3 | . | TRBV6-2/TRBV6-3 | TGTGCCAGCAAGGATCGGACGAACACAGAAACGCGGTATTTT | CASKDRTNTETRYF
. | TRBJ2-3 | TRBD1 | TRBV6-1 | TGTGCCAGCCATGATAGGGGGCTTAATCAGCCCCAGTATTTT | CASHDRGLNQPQYF
many | TRBJ1-5 | . | TRBV2 | TGTGCCAGCAGTGAATGGGGGGATCAGCCCCAGCATTTT | CASSEWGDQPQHF
. | TRBJ2-4 | . | TRBV6-2/TRBV6-3 | TGTGCCAGCAGTTCTTTTGGGCATGGGGACATTCAGTACTTC | CASSSFGHGDIQYF
. | TRBJ1-4 | . | TRBV6-5 | TGCGCCAGAAGATCTGGACAAGGCAGAGGTGAAAAACTGTTTTTT | CARRSGQGRGEKLFF
. | TRBJ2-1 | TRBD2 | TRBV6-1 | TGTGCCAGCAGTGCTACCGGGACTAGTAGGAATGAGCAGTTCTTC | CASSATGTSRNEQFF
. | TRBJ2-2 | . | TRBV10-1 | TGCGTCAGCAGGGCCCACTCGAGCATCGGGGAGCTGTCTTTT | CVSRAHSSIGELSF
. | TRBJ2-3 | TRBD2 | TRBV12-3/TRBV12-4 | TGTGCCAGCAGTTTCCCTAGCGGGGGCACAGATACGCAGTATTTT | CASSFPSGGTDTQYF
. | TRBJ2-5 | . | TRBV6-5 | TGTGTCAGCAGTTACTCGGTAGCGAGGGAAAAGGAGACCCAGTACTTC | CVSSYSVAREKETQYF
. | TRBJ2-1 | TRBD1 | TRBV10-3 | TGTGCCATCAGTCCGGGACAGGGGGTACATGAGCAGTTCTTC | CAISPGQGVHEQFF
. | TRBJ2-5 | TRBD2 | TRBV11-2 | TGTGCCAGCAGCCCACCGGGACTAGCTGAGACCCAGTACTTC | CASSPPGLAETQYF
. | TRBJ1-1 | . | TRBV11-3 | TGTGCCAGCAGCTTATTCAATATCAGGATGAACACTGGAGCTTTCTTT | CASSLFNIRMNTGAFF
. | TRBJ2-4 | . | TRBV29-1 | TGCAGCGTTGCCCCGATCGGGGGGCGGCTAAACATTCAGTATTTC | CSVAPIGGRLNIQYF
. | TRBJ2-5 | . | TRBV11-2 | TGTGCCAGCAGCTACGCTGGGCGGAGGGTCGGGGAGACCCAGTACTTC | CASSYAGRRVGETQYF
. | TRBJ1-5 | . | TRBV6-1 | TGTGCCAGCAGTGAAATTCGGGACAATCTTGGCAATCAACTCCAGCATTTT | CASSEIRDNLGNQLQHF